Listed below are T cell receptor beta chains from one sample, sequenced in a study of beta chain features in type 1 diabetes. This table comes from immunoSEQ multiplex PCR, and its TCRdb copy is limited to in-frame clones, with some not included. The sample includes roughly 500,000 clones, approximately 10% of them seen just once. The specimen was naive CD4+ T cells from blood. Every receptor here comes from a woman between 18 and 29 years old in good health. CDR3s include the opening cysteine and the closing phenylalanine or tryptophan.

v_call: TRBV12-5; j_call: TRBJ2-7; cdr3_aa: CASGPRTQAYEQYF
v_call: TRBV6-6; j_call: TRBJ2-2; cdr3_aa: CASFPGGGAGELFF
v_call: TRBV7-2; j_call: TRBJ2-7; cdr3_aa: CASRRETGLNEQYF
v_call: TRBV18; j_call: TRBJ2-5; cdr3_aa: CASSPIAPLGETQYF
v_call: TRBV4-3; j_call: TRBJ1-2; cdr3_aa: CASSREQGNYGYTF
v_call: TRBV5-4; j_call: TRBJ2-3; cdr3_aa: CASSQLNPDTQYF
v_call: TRBV28; j_call: TRBJ2-1; cdr3_aa: CASRGTYNEQFF
v_call: TRBV5-1; j_call: TRBJ2-1; cdr3_aa: CASSPDIVRYNEQFF
v_call: TRBV11-1; j_call: TRBJ2-2; cdr3_aa: CASWTGYTGELFF
v_call: TRBV11-1; j_call: TRBJ2-1; cdr3_aa: CASSLQYEQFF
v_call: TRBV7-9; j_call: TRBJ1-2; cdr3_aa: CASSRGVGNGYTF
v_call: TRBV4-3; j_call: TRBJ2-7; cdr3_aa: CASSRTSGSSYEQYF
v_call: TRBV19; j_call: TRBJ2-5; cdr3_aa: CASSSRDGQETQYF